A selection of T cell receptor beta chains follows, all from one sample in a study of cytomegalovirus exposure and HLA in healthy donors. Repertoires were generated with immunoSEQ multiplex PCR, while TCRdb's copy carries only in-frame clones and drops some. The sample yields 250,000 to 350,000 clones, 86% seen once. Sequenced sample: PBMCs. These receptors came from a middle-aged man in good health and CMV-seropositive. CDR3s include the opening cysteine and the closing phenylalanine or tryptophan. A D gene is named only where the DNA matches it firmly. Clone size is stated in some rows and not others, as once, few, many or a class when expanded.

abundance	v_gene	d_gene	j_gene	CDR3aa	CDR3nt
few	TRBV2	TRBD2	TRBJ2-2	CASRAGLAGTGELFF	TGTGCCAGCAGGGCGGGACTAGCGGGCACCGGGGAGCTGTTTTTT
-	TRBV4-2	-	TRBJ2-7	CASSQGPRETYEQYF	TGTGCCAGCAGCCAAGGCCCAAGGGAGACCTACGAGCAGTACTTC
-	TRBV27	TRBD2	TRBJ2-1	CASPSLGGSVSNEQFF	TGTGCCAGCCCCTCGTTGGGCGGGAGCGTTTCTAATGAGCAGTTCTTC
-	TRBV12-5	-	TRBJ1-1	CASGLGVVRGRGTEAFF	TGTGCTAGTGGTTTGGGAGTGGTTCGGGGTCGGGGCACTGAAGCTTTCTTT
-	TRBV4-1	TRBD1	TRBJ1-4	CASRFSGTGGQKLFF	TGCGCCAGCAGATTCTCCGGGACAGGGGGGCAAAAACTGTTTTTT
-	TRBV7-2	-	TRBJ2-7	CASSLAGGWVYEQYF	TGTGCCAGCAGCTTAGCCGGCGGTTGGGTGTACGAGCAGTACTTC
-	TRBV28	-	TRBJ2-7	CASSWTVPYEQYF	TGTGCCAGCAGTTGGACAGTACCCTACGAGCAGTACTTC
once	TRBV7-8	-	TRBJ2-1	CASSPQGQLRGYNEQFF	TGTGCCAGCAGCCCTCAAGGACAATTAAGAGGCTACAATGAGCAGTTCTTC
-	TRBV9	-	TRBJ2-1	CASSVAGSNEQFF	TGTGCCAGCAGCGTAGCCGGGAGCAATGAGCAGTTCTTC
-	TRBV25-1	-	TRBJ2-7	CASSAIGQYEQYF	TGTGCCAGCAGTGCCATAGGACAGTACGAGCAGTACTTC
-	TRBV19	-	TRBJ2-3	CASSISPGQTGDTQYF	TGTGCCAGTAGTATAAGCCCCGGACAGACGGGAGATACGCAGTATTTT
once	TRBV19	TRBD1	TRBJ1-5	CASSKTGGAQPQHF	TGTGCCAGTAGCAAGACAGGGGGAGCTCAGCCCCAGCATTTT
-	TRBV18	TRBD1	TRBJ2-5	CASSLRDRVGETQYF	TGTGCCAGCTCACTCCGGGACAGGGTCGGGGAGACCCAGTACTTC
-	TRBV7-2	-	TRBJ2-7	CASSLGHSGTYEQYF	TGTGCCAGCAGCCTAGGGCACTCCGGGACCTACGAGCAGTACTTC
-	TRBV19	-	TRBJ2-2	CASSIDPNSPNTGELFF	TGTGCCAGTAGTATAGATCCGAACAGTCCCAACACCGGGGAGCTGTTTTTT
-	TRBV7-3	-	TRBJ2-5	CASSLEVAQGSLETQYF	TGTGCCAGCAGCTTAGAGGTGGCGCAGGGGTCCCTGGAGACCCAGTACTTC
-	TRBV19	TRBD1	TRBJ1-3	CATGTGAGNTIYF	TGTGCCACCGGGACAGGTGCGGGAAACACCATATATTTT
once	TRBV5-5	-	TRBJ2-1	CASSGSSYNEQFF	TGTGCCAGCAGCGGGAGCTCCTACAATGAGCAGTTCTTC
-	TRBV9	-	TRBJ1-3	CASSGDIASGNTIYF	TGTGCCAGCAGCGGGGACATAGCCTCTGGAAACACCATATATTTT
once	TRBV6-5	-	TRBJ2-2	CASSHRWNTGELFF	TGTGCCAGCAGCCACAGGTGGAACACCGGGGAGCTGTTTTTT
few	TRBV4-2	TRBD2	TRBJ2-7	CASSQELAGVNEQYF	TGTGCCAGCAGCCAAGAGTTAGCGGGAGTTAACGAGCAGTACTTC
-	TRBV7-9	TRBD1	TRBJ1-1	CASSSPSDRSNTEAFF	TGTGCCAGCAGCTCACCGTCGGACAGGAGTAACACTGAAGCTTTCTTT
few	TRBV4-1	TRBD1	TRBJ1-1	CASNPRQGGATEAFF	TGCGCCAGCAACCCCCGACAGGGAGGCGCCACTGAAGCTTTCTTT
-	TRBV4-1	-	TRBJ1-1	CASSRLGGNLNTEAFF	TGCGCCAGCAGCCGCCTAGGAGGGAATCTGAACACTGAAGCTTTCTTT
-	TRBV12-2	-	TRBJ2-1	CASRLSGRALDEQFF	TGTGCAAGTCGCTTAAGCGGGAGGGCCCTAGATGAGCAGTTCTTC
once	TRBV14	TRBD1	TRBJ2-7	CASSSRDRAYEQYF	TGTGCCAGCAGCTCCCGGGACAGAGCCTACGAGCAGTACTTC
few	TRBV5-6	TRBD1	TRBJ1-1	CASSQTGGSEAFF	TGTGCCAGCAGCCAGACAGGGGGGTCTGAAGCTTTCTTT
-	TRBV10-3	TRBD1	TRBJ2-7	CAISDGDRGRDEQYF	TGTGCCATCAGTGACGGGGACAGGGGGCGAGACGAGCAGTACTTC
-	TRBV5-1	-	TRBJ2-7	CASSLGRQPSYEQYF	TGCGCCAGCAGCTTGGGGAGACAGCCCTCCTACGAGCAGTACTTC
-	TRBV10-1	TRBD2	TRBJ2-1	CASSLAGVFNEQFF	TGCGCCAGCAGTTTAGCGGGAGTCTTCAATGAGCAGTTCTTC
few	TRBV5-1	-	TRBJ1-1	CASSLGLFF	TGCGCCAGCAGCTTGGGGCTTTTCTTT